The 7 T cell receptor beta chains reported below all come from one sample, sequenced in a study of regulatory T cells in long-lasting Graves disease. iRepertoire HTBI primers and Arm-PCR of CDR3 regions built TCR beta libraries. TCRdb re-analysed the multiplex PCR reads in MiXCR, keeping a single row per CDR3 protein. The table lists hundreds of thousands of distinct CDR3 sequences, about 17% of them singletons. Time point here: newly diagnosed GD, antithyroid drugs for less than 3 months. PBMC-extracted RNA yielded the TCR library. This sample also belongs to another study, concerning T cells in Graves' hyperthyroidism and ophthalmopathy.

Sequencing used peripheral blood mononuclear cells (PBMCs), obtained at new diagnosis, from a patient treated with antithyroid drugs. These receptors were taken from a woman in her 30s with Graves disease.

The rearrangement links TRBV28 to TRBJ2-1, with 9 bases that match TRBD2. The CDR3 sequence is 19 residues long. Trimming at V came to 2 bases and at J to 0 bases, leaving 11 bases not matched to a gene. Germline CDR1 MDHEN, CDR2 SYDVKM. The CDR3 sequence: CASSLPTLAGFLSYNEQFF. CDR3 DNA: TGTGCCAGCAGTTTACCCACTCTAGCGGGGTTCCTCTCCTACAATGAGCAGTTCTTC.

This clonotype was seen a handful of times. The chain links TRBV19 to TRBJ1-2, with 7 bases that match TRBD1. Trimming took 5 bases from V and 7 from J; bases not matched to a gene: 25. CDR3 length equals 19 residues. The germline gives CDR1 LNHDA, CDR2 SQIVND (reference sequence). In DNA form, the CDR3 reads TGTGCCAGTAGTCCCGTTGGGCTGAGGGGAGGGGGCGAATCCTTTGGCTACACCTTC. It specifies CASSPVGLRGGGESFGYTF.

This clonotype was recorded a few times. CDR3 loop: CASGLKDRGPYEQYF. In nucleotides, the CDR3 is TGTGCTAGTGGCTTAAAGGACAGGGGGCCCTACGAGCAGTACTTC. J is TRBJ2-7 and V is TRBV12-5; 11 positions agree with TRBD1. V shed 6 bases and J 2 bases; nucleotides not matched to a gene: 6. CDR3 length: 15 residues. Looked up from germline, CDR1 is LGHNT and CDR2 is FRNRAP. Supplemented by reference TRBV12-5 and TRBJ2-7, the full variable domain reads DARVTQTPRHKVTEMGQEVTMRCQPILGHNTVFWYRQTMMQGLELLAYFRNRAPLDDSGMPKDRFSAEMPDATLATLKIQPSEPRDSAVYFCASGLKDRGPYEQYFGPGTRLTVT.

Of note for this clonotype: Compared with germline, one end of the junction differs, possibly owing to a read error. The CDR3 is CASRGTDYGQYF. CDR3 nucleotide sequence: TGTGCCAGCAGGGGGACTGACTACGGGCAGTACTTC. The chain recombines TRBV6-1 with TRBJ2-3; possibly TRBD2 for D (6 bases). The J call may be incorrect, as the DNA end agrees better with TRBJ2-7. CDR1 is MNHNS and CDR2 is SASEGT in the germline V gene. This CDR3 has 12 amino acids.

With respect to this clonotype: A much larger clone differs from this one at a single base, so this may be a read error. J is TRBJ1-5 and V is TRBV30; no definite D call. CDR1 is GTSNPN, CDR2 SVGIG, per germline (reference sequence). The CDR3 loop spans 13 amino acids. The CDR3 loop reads CAWSASSNQPPHF. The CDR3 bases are TGTGCCTGGAGTGCCTCAAGCAATCAGCCCCCGCATTTT.

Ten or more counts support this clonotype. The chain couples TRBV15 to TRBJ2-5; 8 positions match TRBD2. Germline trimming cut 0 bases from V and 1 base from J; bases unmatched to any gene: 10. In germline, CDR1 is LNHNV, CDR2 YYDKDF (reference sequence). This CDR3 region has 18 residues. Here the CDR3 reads CATSRDLTGGVVQETQYF. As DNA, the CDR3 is TGTGCCACCAGCAGAGATCTAACGGGGGGGGTCGTCCAAGAGACCCAGTACTTC.

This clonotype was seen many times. The CDR3 DNA sequence: TGTGCCACCGAGATTGCAACTAATGAAAAACTGTTTTTT. Protein: CATEIATNEKLFF. The rearrangement links TRBV28 to TRBJ1-4; D is undetermined. The germline V and J ends were trimmed by 10 bases and 0 bases, with 9 bases remaining between them. The V gene's germline CDR1 is MDHEN and CDR2 SYDVKM. The CDR3 sequence is 13 residues long.